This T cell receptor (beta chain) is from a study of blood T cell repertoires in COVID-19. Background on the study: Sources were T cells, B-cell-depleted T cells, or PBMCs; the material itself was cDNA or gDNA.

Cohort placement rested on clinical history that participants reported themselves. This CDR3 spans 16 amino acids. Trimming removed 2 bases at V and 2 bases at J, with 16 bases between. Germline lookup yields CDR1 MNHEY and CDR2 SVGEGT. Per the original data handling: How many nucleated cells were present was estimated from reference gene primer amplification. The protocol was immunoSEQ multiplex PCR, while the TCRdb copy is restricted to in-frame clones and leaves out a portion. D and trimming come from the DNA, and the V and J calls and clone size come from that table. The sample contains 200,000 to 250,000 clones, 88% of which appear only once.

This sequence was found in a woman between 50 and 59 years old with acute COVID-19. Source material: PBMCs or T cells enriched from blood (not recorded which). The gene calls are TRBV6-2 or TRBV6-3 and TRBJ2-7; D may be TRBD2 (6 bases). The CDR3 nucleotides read TGTGCCAGCAGTTACCGCGGGACCATGGACCCCTACGAGCAGTACTTC. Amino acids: CASSYRGTMDPYEQYF.